This entry features one T cell receptor (beta chain) sequence. Trimming stripped 5 bases from V and 3 bases from J, with 19 bases between. Germline V gene data show CDR1 as SGHTA and CDR2 as FQGNSA. The CDR3 has 16 amino acids. The data stem from a study of blood T cell repertoires in COVID-19. The authors' processing: It was from reference gene primer amplification that nucleated cell counts were estimated. Measured with immunoSEQ multiplex PCR; TCRdb has only the in-frame clones, and not every one. V and J calls and clone size are those listed in that table; D and trimming were worked out from the DNA. The sample yields 290,000 or so clones, approximately 92% seen once. The cohort comprised adults aged roughly 18 to 95 years residing in 20 to 30 US areas. The recovered donors of Cohort 3 showed two negative PCRs, clearance, or symptom resolution.

The origin of this receptor is a woman aged 25 to 39 who had recovered from COVID-19. The sequencing sample was made of PBMCs or T cells enriched from blood (not recorded which). This rearrangement joins TRBV7-2 to TRBJ1-1; D may be TRBD1 (6 bases). The CDR3: CASSPINRVGYTEAFF. The CDR3 DNA sequence: TGTGCCAGCAGCCCTATTAACAGGGTAGGATACACTGAAGCTTTCTTT.